This entry is about one T cell receptor beta chain. Libraries were prepared by immunoSEQ multiplex PCR; TCRdb keeps only in-frame clonotypes and omits some of them. Among 100,000 to 150,000 clones listed, 85% to 90% were seen once. The data stem from a study of cytomegalovirus exposure and HLA in healthy donors. The germline V gene encodes CDR1 SGHTA and CDR2 FQGNSA. There are 16 residues in the CDR3. Trimming cost V 1 base and J 0 bases, with 12 bases left between them. The source material was PBMCs. This chain links TRBV7-2 with TRBJ1-2; no clear D. The TCR originated in a man aged 30-40 years in good health and CMV-seronegative. The CDR3, as DNA: TGTGCCAGCAGCTTAGTGGTTTCGGGGACTAACTATGGCTACACCTTC. Translating gives CASSLVVSGTNYGYTF.